The rows below give T cell receptor beta chains drawn from one sample of a study of tumor and adjacent non-tumor tissue in lung cancer. TCRdb recomputed calls from the multiplex PCR reads with MiXCR, one row per CDR3 protein. The sample carries around 200,000 distinct CDR3 sequences, around 71% recorded once. The sequenced sample consisted of lung tumor tissue. The receptors come from a man aged 60-69 years with non-small cell lung cancer. Each CDR3 is given with its conserved first and last residue. A D gene is named only where the DNA matches it firmly. Not all rows give a size; the values are once, few, many and, for expanded clones, a class.

.	TRBV11-3	.	TRBJ2-7	15	TGTGCCAGCAGCCAGTCCATACAGAGAAGCTACGAGCAGTACTTC	CASSQSIQRSYEQYF
.	TRBV24-1	.	TRBJ2-6	16	TGTGCCACCATGGCACGGGATGCAAGTGGGGCCAACGTCCTGACTTTC	CATMARDASGANVLTF
.	TRBV20-1	.	TRBJ2-3	16	TGCAGTGCTAGTCGGACTTCCCGGCGTAGCATAGATACGCAGTATTTT	CSASRTSRRSIDTQYF
TRBD1	TRBV11-3	.	TRBJ2-2	18	TGTGCCAGCAGCTTTATACTTATGGGACAGGGGACGCCTGGGGAGCTGTTTTTT	CASSFILMGQGTPGELFF
.	TRBV28	once	TRBJ2-5	14	TGTGCCAGCAGTTTGAGCTCCCTGGGGGAGACCCAGTACTTC	CASSLSSLGETQYF
.	TRBV20-1	.	TRBJ2-7	15	TGCAGTGCTAGAGCCCCCGGGATACCCTCCTACGAGCAGTACTTC	CSARAPGIPSYEQYF
.	TRBV28	few	TRBJ2-5	14	TGTGCCAGCAGTTTCAGGGGTAATCTTGAGACCCAGTACTTC	CASSFRGNLETQYF
.	TRBV29-1	.	TRBJ1-2	12	TGCAGCGCCGTGCTGTACTCTGCTGGCTACACCTTC	CSAVLYSAGYTF
.	TRBV10-3	.	TRBJ1-5	13	TGTGCCATCGGGAAAGACGGTAATCAGCCCCAGCATTTT	CAIGKDGNQPQHF
TRBD1	TRBV6-6	many	TRBJ2-7	13	TGTGCCAGCACCCAGGACAGGGTGAACGAGCAGTACTTC	CASTQDRVNEQYF
.	TRBV20-1	once	TRBJ1-6	13	TGCTGTGCTAGAGTGGGGTATAATTCACCCCTCAACTTT	CCARVGYNSPLNF
TRBD1	TRBV5-1	.	TRBJ1-1	16	TGCGCCAGCAGCGCCACGAGTGGGACAGCGAACACTGAAGCTTTCTTT	CASSATSGTANTEAFF
.	TRBV7-9	.	TRBJ1-2	14	TGTGCCAGCAGCATGCCGTCAAGTAACTATGGCTACACCTTC	CASSMPSSNYGYTF